Listed below are T cell receptor beta chains from one sample, sequenced in a study of blood T cells in healthy people across ages. One entry per CDR3 protein, called by TCRdb with MiXCR from the 5' RACE reads. There are about 1,500,000 distinct CDR3 sequences in the sample; approximately 28% occur only once, and roughly 8% lies in the top ten. What was sequenced was blood. The receptor source for this set is a woman aged 25 to 39 in good health. Each CDR3 is given with its conserved first and last residue. D genes are given only for firm matches. The size entry is marked missing in some rows and otherwise reads once, few, many or a size class.

D gene: TRBD2
J gene: TRBJ2-1
V gene: TRBV20-1
clone size: many
CDR3 DNA: TGCAGTGCTCATCCGGGACTAGCACCCAATGAGCAGTTCTTC
CDR3 protein: CSAHPGLAPNEQFF

D gene: -
J gene: TRBJ2-1
V gene: TRBV28
clone size: few
CDR3 DNA: TGTGCCAGCAGTCAAAACGGTCGGGGACTGGACGATGAGCAGTTCTTC
CDR3 protein: CASSQNGRGLDDEQFF

D gene: TRBD2
J gene: TRBJ2-1
V gene: TRBV18
clone size: -
CDR3 DNA: TGTGCCAGCTCACCAGATCTAGCGGGAACTCAGCAGTTCTTC
CDR3 protein: CASSPDLAGTQQFF

D gene: TRBD2
J gene: TRBJ2-3
V gene: TRBV6-5
clone size: many
CDR3 DNA: TGTGCCAGCAGTTACGATACCGGGACTAGCGGGGGTTTTGGGAATACGCAGTATTTT
CDR3 protein: CASSYDTGTSGGFGNTQYF

D gene: -
J gene: TRBJ2-3
V gene: TRBV7-4
clone size: few
CDR3 DNA: TGTGCCAGCAAGGAGGCGTTTCTGAGCGGGAGCACAGATACGCAGTATTTT
CDR3 protein: CASKEAFLSGSTDTQYF

D gene: -
J gene: TRBJ2-3
V gene: TRBV30
clone size: -
CDR3 DNA: TGTGCCTGGAGTGGGACAGTTTGGACAGATACGCAGTATTTT
CDR3 protein: CAWSGTVWTDTQYF

D gene: TRBD1
J gene: TRBJ2-7
V gene: TRBV9
clone size: -
CDR3 DNA: TGTGCCAGCAGCGCCCTGTCAGGACAGGAGCACGAGCAGTACTTC
CDR3 protein: CASSALSGQEHEQYF

D gene: -
J gene: TRBJ2-5
V gene: TRBV7-6
clone size: -
CDR3 DNA: TGTGCCAGCAGCTTAGCCAGGACAGCGTACCAAGAGACCCAGTACTTC
CDR3 protein: CASSLARTAYQETQYF

D gene: TRBD2
J gene: TRBJ2-1
V gene: TRBV11-2
clone size: -
CDR3 DNA: TGTGCCAGCAGCTCGGCGGGGGACCAGATGGAGCAGTTCTTC
CDR3 protein: CASSSAGDQMEQFF

D gene: -
J gene: TRBJ2-5
V gene: TRBV18
clone size: -
CDR3 DNA: TGTGTCAGCTCACCTCTCACCGGGAAAGAGACCCAGTACTTC
CDR3 protein: CVSSPLTGKETQYF

D gene: -
J gene: TRBJ1-2
V gene: TRBV5-1
clone size: -
CDR3 DNA: TGCGCCAGCAGCTTGGCCACAGGGCGGGGACATGGCTACACCTTC
CDR3 protein: CASSLATGRGHGYTF

D gene: TRBD1
J gene: TRBJ2-1
V gene: TRBV9
clone size: -
CDR3 DNA: TGTGCCAGCAGCGTAGAGGGACAGGGGAACGATGAGCAGTTCTTC
CDR3 protein: CASSVEGQGNDEQFF

D gene: -
J gene: TRBJ2-4
V gene: TRBV2
clone size: -
CDR3 DNA: TGTGCCAGCGGTGAAGAGAGGGCGGGCAAAAACATTCAGTACTTC
CDR3 protein: CASGEERAGKNIQYF

D gene: -
J gene: TRBJ1-2
V gene: TRBV12-3/TRBV12-4
clone size: few
CDR3 DNA: TGTGCCAGCAGCTCCCCGGGACACAACTATGGCTACACCTTC
CDR3 protein: CASSSPGHNYGYTF

D gene: -
J gene: TRBJ2-7
V gene: TRBV12-3/TRBV12-4
clone size: many
CDR3 DNA: TGTGCCAGCAGTTTGTTCCTAGTGGAGCAACCCTACGAGCAGTACTTC
CDR3 protein: CASSLFLVEQPYEQYF

D gene: -
J gene: TRBJ1-5
V gene: TRBV6-6
clone size: -
CDR3 DNA: TGTGCCAGCAGAGAGGGGAGTCAGCCCCAGCATTTT
CDR3 protein: CASREGSQPQHF

D gene: -
J gene: TRBJ1-1
V gene: TRBV12-3/TRBV12-4
clone size: -
CDR3 DNA: TGTGCCAGCAGTAATCCCTCTGAAGCTTTCTTT
CDR3 protein: CASSNPSEAFF

D gene: -
J gene: TRBJ2-5
V gene: TRBV10-3
clone size: few
CDR3 DNA: TGTGCCATCGGGGCGGGAAGTGAGCAGTACTTC
CDR3 protein: CAIGAGSEQYF